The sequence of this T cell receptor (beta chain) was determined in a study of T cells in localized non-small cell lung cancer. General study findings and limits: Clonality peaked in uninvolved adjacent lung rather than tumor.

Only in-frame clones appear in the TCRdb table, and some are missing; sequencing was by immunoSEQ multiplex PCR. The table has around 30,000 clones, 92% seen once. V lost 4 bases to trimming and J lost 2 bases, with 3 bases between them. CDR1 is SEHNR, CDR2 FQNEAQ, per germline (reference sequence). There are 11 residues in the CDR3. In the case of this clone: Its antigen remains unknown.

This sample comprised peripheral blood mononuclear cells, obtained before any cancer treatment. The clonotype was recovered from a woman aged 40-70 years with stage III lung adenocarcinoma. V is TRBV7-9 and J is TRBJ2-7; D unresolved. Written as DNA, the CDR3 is TGTGCCAGCAGCTCCGCCTACGAGCAGTACTTC. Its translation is CASSSAYEQYF.